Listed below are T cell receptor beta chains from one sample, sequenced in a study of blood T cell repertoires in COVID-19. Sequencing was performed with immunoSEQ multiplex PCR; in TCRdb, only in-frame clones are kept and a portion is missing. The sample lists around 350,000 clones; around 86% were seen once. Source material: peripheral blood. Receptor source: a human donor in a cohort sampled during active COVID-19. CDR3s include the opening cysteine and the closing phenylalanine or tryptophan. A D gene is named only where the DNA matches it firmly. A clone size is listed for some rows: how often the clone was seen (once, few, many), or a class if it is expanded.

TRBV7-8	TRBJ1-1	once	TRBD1	TGTGCCAGCAGCTTCCTAGACAGGGACGCTTTCTTT	CASSFLDRDAFF
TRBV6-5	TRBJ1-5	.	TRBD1	TGTGCCAGCAGTTACAGGGGGCCTGGCAATCAGCCCCAGCATTTT	CASSYRGPGNQPQHF
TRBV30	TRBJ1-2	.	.	TGTGCCTGGAGTGTTACAGCCTACTATGGCTACACCTTC	CAWSVTAYYGYTF
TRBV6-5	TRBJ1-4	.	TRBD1	TGTGCCAGCAGTTTCTCAACGGGACAGAATGAAAAACTGTTTTTT	CASSFSTGQNEKLFF
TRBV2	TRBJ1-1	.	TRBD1	TGTGCCAGCAGTCCCAGGGCAGGGGGGAACACTGAAGCTTTCTTT	CASSPRAGGNTEAFF
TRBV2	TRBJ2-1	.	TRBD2	TGTGCCAGCCTCCTTATGCGGGAGCCGAATGAGCAGTTCTTC	CASLLMREPNEQFF
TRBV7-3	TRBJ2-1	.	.	TGTGCCAGCAGCTCCTCCGGGACACCAAACAATGAGCAGTTCTTC	CASSSSGTPNNEQFF
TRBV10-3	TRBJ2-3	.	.	TGTGCCATCAGTGACCTCGAGGCAGATACGCAGTATTTT	CAISDLEADTQYF
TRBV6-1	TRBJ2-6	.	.	TGTGCCAGCAGTGATAGACAGCGCTCTGGGGCCAACGTCCTGACTTTC	CASSDRQRSGANVLTF
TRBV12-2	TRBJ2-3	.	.	TGTGCAAGTCGCTCCAGCGCGCAGGGGAAAACTAGCACAGATACGCAGTATTTT	CASRSSAQGKTSTDTQYF
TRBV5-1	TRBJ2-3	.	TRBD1	TGCGCCAGCAGCTTGGAAGGCGGACCGACAGGGTGGGGGCCAGATACGCAGTATTTT	CASSLEGGPTGWGPDTQYF
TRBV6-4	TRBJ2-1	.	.	TGTGCCAGCAGTGGGGACTCGAGCTCCTACAATGAGCAGTTCTTC	CASSGDSSSYNEQFF
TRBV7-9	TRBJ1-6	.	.	TGTGCCAGCAGCGAGGAGGGGGAGGGGGATTCACCCCTCCACTTT	CASSEEGEGDSPLHF
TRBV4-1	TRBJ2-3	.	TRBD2	TGCGCCAGCCATAGCGGGATCACAGATACGCAGTATTTT	CASHSGITDTQYF
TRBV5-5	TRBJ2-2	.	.	TGTGCCAGCAGCCAAAGTGGGCCGTTCGCGAACACCGGGGAGCTGTTTTTT	CASSQSGPFANTGELFF
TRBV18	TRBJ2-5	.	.	TGTGCCAGCTCACCACCCCTCCTCCCAGAGACCCAGTACTTC	CASSPPLLPETQYF
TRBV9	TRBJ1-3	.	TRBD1	TGTGCCAGCAGCGTAGCCTCTGGACAGGGGCTGGCTGGAAACACCATATATTTT	CASSVASGQGLAGNTIYF
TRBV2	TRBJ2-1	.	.	TGTGCCAGCAGTGAACTAAGCGGTGGAACGTACAATGAGCAGTTCTTC	CASSELSGGTYNEQFF
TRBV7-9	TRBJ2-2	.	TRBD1	TGTGCCAGCAGGTCCGGGACAGGGTTCACCGGGGAGCTGTTTTTT	CASRSGTGFTGELFF
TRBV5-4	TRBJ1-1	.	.	TGTGCCAGCAGCTTAGGCAGGGAGAACACTGAAGCTTTCTTT	CASSLGRENTEAFF
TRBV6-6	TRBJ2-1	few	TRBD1	TGTGCCAGCAGTGGGACAGGGCCGTACAATGAGCAGTTCTTC	CASSGTGPYNEQFF
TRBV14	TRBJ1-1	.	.	TGTGCCAGCAGCCGTTTCAAAGGGGGGGGCACTGAAGCTTTCTTT	CASSRFKGGGTEAFF
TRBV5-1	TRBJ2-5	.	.	TGCGCCAGCAGCTTTAGGGACTTCCAAGAGACCCAGTACTTC	CASSFRDFQETQYF
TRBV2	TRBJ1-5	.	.	TGTGCCAGCAGCGGACAGACGAGTCTTAGCAATCAGCCCCAGCATTTT	CASSGQTSLSNQPQHF
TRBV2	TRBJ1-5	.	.	TGTGCCACCTGCCAAGGGAGAAATCAGCCCCAGCATTTT	CATCQGRNQPQHF
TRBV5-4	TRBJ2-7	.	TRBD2	TGTGCCAGCAGCCCCGGGACTACCCTATCCTACGAGCAGTACTTC	CASSPGTTLSYEQYF
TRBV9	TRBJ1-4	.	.	TGTGCCAGCAGCGTAAACGGAGGGAAACTGTTTTTT	CASSVNGGKLFF
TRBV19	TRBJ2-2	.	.	TGTGCCAGTATGTTGGGCAGGGAGAACACCGGGGAGCTGTTTTTT	CASMLGRENTGELFF
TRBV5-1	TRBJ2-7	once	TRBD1	TGCGCCAGCAGCTCGACGGGAAGGGGGCCAGGTTACGAGCAGTACTTC	CASSSTGRGPGYEQYF
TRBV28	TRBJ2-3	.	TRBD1	TGTGCCAGCAGTTTCTTAACCCCCGACAGGGGGCTTACAGATACGCAGTATTTT	CASSFLTPDRGLTDTQYF
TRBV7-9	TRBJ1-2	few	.	TGTGCCAGCAGCTCGGCCGGGTACCAGGGCTACACCTTC	CASSSAGYQGYTF
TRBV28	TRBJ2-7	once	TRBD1	TGTGCCACCAGACAGGGTCCCTACGAGCAGTACTTC	CATRQGPYEQYF
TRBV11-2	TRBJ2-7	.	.	TGTGCCAGCAGCTTAACACCCGCCTACGAGCAGTACTTC	CASSLTPAYEQYF